The subject of this entry is one T cell receptor beta chain. Its antigen is unidentified. The data stem from a study of cytotoxic CD8 clonotypes in ibrutinib-treated CLL. Study information: On average, about 92,000 productive rearrangements and 200,000 to 300,000 productive templates per sample. Study-level points and caveats: Stable or contracted on treatment, public clonotypes were also uncommon. Clonality climbed at ibrutinib response, then dropped toward baseline at progression.

Measured with immunoSEQ multiplex PCR; TCRdb has only the in-frame clones, and not every one. The repertoire holds about 56,000 clones, with 56% as singletons. Per germline, CDR1 SQVTM and CDR2 ANQGSEA. V lost 3 bases and J lost 12, with 10 bases in between. The CDR3 loop spans 10 amino acids. The material sequenced was PBMCs, taken after 24 months of ibrutinib treatment. The source is a human donor with chronic lymphocytic leukemia. The V call is TRBV29-1, the J call TRBJ2-3; D ambiguous. The CDR3 loop is CSVDLPFQYF. Here the CDR3 DNA reads TGCAGCGTTGATTTACCCTTCCAGTATTTT.